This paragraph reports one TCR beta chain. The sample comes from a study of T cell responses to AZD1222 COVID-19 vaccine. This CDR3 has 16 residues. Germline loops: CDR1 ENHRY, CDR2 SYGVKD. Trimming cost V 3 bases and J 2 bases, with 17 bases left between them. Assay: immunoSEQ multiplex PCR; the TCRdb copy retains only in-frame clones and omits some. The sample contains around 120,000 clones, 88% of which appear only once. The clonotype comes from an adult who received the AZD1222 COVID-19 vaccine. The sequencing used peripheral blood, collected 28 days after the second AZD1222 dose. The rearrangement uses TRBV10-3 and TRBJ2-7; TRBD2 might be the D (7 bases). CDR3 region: CAISDRGAGATYEQYF. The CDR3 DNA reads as TGTGCCATCAGTGACAGGGGTGCGGGAGCTACCTACGAGCAGTACTTC.